One sample yielded the 18 T cell receptor beta chains listed below, sequenced in a study of blood T cell repertoires in COVID-19. The table came from immunoSEQ multiplex PCR; TCRdb's copy has only in-frame clones and leaves some out. The sample carries about 200,000 clones, about four fifths recorded once. Sequenced sample: peripheral blood. Source of these receptors: a woman between 40 and 55 years old with COVID-19, enrolled during active disease.

This clone was recorded only once. The chain is built from TRBV7-9 and TRBJ2-3, with 10 bases that match TRBD1. The trim removed 7 bases at V and 0 bases at J, leaving 13 bases unmatched. Per germline, CDR1 SEHNR and CDR2 FQNEAQ (reference sequence). There are 18 residues in the CDR3. The CDR3: CASTPPGQGSSSTDTQYF. The CDR3 DNA reads TGTGCCAGCACACCGCCGGGACAGGGGTCCTCTAGCACAGATACGCAGTATTTT.

The chain recombines TRBV27 with TRBJ1-4; 7 positions agree with TRBD1. CDR3 length: 16 amino acids. Germline assignment: CDR1 MNHEY and CDR2 SMNVEV (reference sequence). V was clipped by 1 base and J by 5 bases; unmatched bases: 7. For the CDR3, the DNA is TGTGCCAGCAGTTTATACAGGGGAAGGCCGAATGAAAAACTGTTTTTT. Protein product: CASSLYRGRPNEKLFF.

The V gene is TRBV10-3, the J gene TRBJ1-1; D is undetermined. CDR1 ENHRY and CDR2 SYGVKD come from the germline V gene. V was shortened by 0 bases and J by 8 bases, with 13 bases between the two germline ends. The CDR3 has 14 residues. CDR3 sequence (DNA): TGTGCCATCAGTGAGTCGCCTGGAGGCAGGGAAGCTTTCTTT. It is translated as CAISESPGGREAFF.

This chain joins TRBV12-5 and TRBJ2-5, with D perhaps TRBD2 (6 bases). Germline CDR1 reads LGHNT; CDR2 reads FRNRAP. The CDR3 spans 15 residues. The V end was cut by 2 bases, the J end by 4 bases, with 14 bases between. CDR3 in amino acids: CASGLTRLEGETQYF. CDR3 DNA: TGTGCTAGTGGTTTGACCCGACTAGAAGGAGAGACCCAGTACTTC.

The chain employs TRBV6-5 and TRBJ1-2; D is perhaps TRBD1 (5 bases). CDR1 and CDR2 (germline): MNHEY, SVGAGI. V was cut by 5 bases and J by 10 bases, with 11 bases left in between. This CDR3 has 11 amino acids. The CDR3, as DNA: TGTGCCAGCAGTACTCCCAGGGACTACACCTTC. It yields the protein CASSTPRDYTF.

This clone was seen more than once but under ten times. The genes are TRBV7-2 and TRBJ2-7; a weak D match, TRBD2 (5 bases). There are 15 residues in the CDR3. The germline V gene encodes CDR1 SGHTA and CDR2 FQGNSA. With 2 bases removed from V and 4 bases from J, the gap between germline ends came to 15 bases. CDR3: CASSLNGVTSYEQYF. The DNA of the CDR3 is TGTGCCAGCAGCTTAAACGGGGTAACTTCTTACGAGCAGTACTTC.

This clone has a handful of counts. In nucleotides, the CDR3 is TGTGTGTCTCTAGCGGGAGGAGTGGGCACAGATACGCAGTATTTT. Protein sequence: CVSLAGGVGTDTQYF. This chain joins TRBV7-2 and TRBJ2-3; 11 nucleotides match TRBD2. CDR3 length: 15 residues. CDR1 is SGHTA, CDR2 FQGNSA, per germline.

The chain is built from TRBV19 and TRBJ2-3; 8 positions match TRBD1. Germline CDR1 is LNHDA and CDR2 is SQIVND (reference sequence). J lost 1 base, V lost 6 bases, and 3 bases had no gene match. This CDR3 region has 14 residues. This CDR3 reads CASRDRARTDTQYF. In nucleotides, the CDR3 is TGTGCCAGTAGGGACAGGGCACGCACAGATACGCAGTATTTT.

V usage is TRBV4-2 and J usage is TRBJ2-1; 8 nucleotides line up with TRBD2. This CDR3 contains 14 residues. Per germline, CDR1 LGHNA and CDR2 YNFKEQ. Trimming took 4 bases from V and 9 from J; bases not matched to a gene: 8. CDR3 in DNA: TGTGCCAGCAGCCTCGGGGGGGGACATGGTGAGCAGTTCTTC. Translation gives CASSLGGGHGEQFF.

V is TRBV4-2 and J is TRBJ2-7; 9 positions match TRBD1. CDR1 LGHNA and CDR2 YNFKEQ come from the germline V gene. This CDR3 region has 15 residues. V was clipped by 1 base and J by 2 bases; unmatched bases: 3. CDR3 in amino acids: CASSQAGTGTYEQYF. As DNA, the CDR3 is TGTGCCAGCAGCCAAGCCGGGACAGGGACCTACGAGCAGTACTTC.

This clone appeared once. The chain couples TRBV5-1 to TRBJ1-2; maybe TRBD1 (5 bases). The CDR3 runs to 16 residues. Trimming cost V 2 bases and J 8 bases, with 22 bases left between them. Per the germline V gene, CDR1 is SGHRS and CDR2 is YFSETQ. The CDR3 DNA sequence: TGCGCCAGCAGCTTCACGTATACCCAGGGTTTGAGAGGCTACACCTTC. This sequence encodes CASSFTYTQGLRGYTF.

V usage is TRBV10-3 and J usage is TRBJ2-2; TRBD1 matches at 11 bases. From germline, CDR1 is ENHRY and CDR2 SYGVKD. The CDR3 covers 15 residues. Trimming cost V 7 bases and J 4 bases; bases outside gene matches: 5. The CDR3 DNA sequence: TGTGCCATCAACTCTGGGACAGGGGGCACCGGGGAGCTGTTTTTT. Protein sequence: CAINSGTGGTGELFF.

This clone occurred many times. The chain links TRBV11-2 to TRBJ2-7, with a weak D call TRBD1 (6 bases). The CDR3 consists of 14 residues. Trimming pared 3 bases from V and 4 bases from J, leaving 13 bases between. Per the germline V gene, CDR1 is SGHAT and CDR2 is FQNNGV. The CDR3 spells CASSLEATGYEQYF. The CDR3 coding sequence is TGTGCCAGCAGCTTGGAAGCGACAGGTTACGAGCAGTACTTC.

The rearrangement joins TRBV5-1 to TRBJ2-7; 9 bases are a match to TRBD2. V lost 1 base and J lost 2; bases outside the gene matches: 7. The CDR3 covers 16 residues. The V gene's germline CDR1 is SGHRS and CDR2 YFSETQ. The CDR3 here is CASSLWASGTPYEQYF. The DNA of the CDR3 is TGCGCCAGCAGCTTGTGGGCTAGCGGGACCCCCTACGAGCAGTACTTC.

The chain joins TRBV19 to TRBJ1-2; a possible D gene is TRBD1 (6 bases). The CDR3 contains 16 residues. Germline CDR1 reads LNHDA; CDR2 reads SQIVND (reference sequence). V was trimmed by 5 bases and J by 0 bases, leaving 16 bases between them. The chain's CDR3 is CASSWTASTTNYGYTF. The CDR3 coding sequence is TGTGCCAGTAGTTGGACAGCATCAACAACTAACTATGGCTACACCTTC.

V and J are TRBV4-2 and TRBJ1-5; D gene ambiguous. V gave up 0 bases and J gave up 0 bases, with 12 bases separating them. Germline V gene lookup returns CDR1 LGHNA and CDR2 YNFKEQ. The CDR3 sequence is 17 residues long. This CDR3 is CASSQDLLALSNQPQHF. The CDR3 nucleotides are TGTGCCAGCAGCCAAGATCTACTCGCCCTTAGCAATCAGCCCCAGCATTTT.

The CDR3 nucleotides read TGTGCCAGCAGTTACCCGACAGCGAACACTGAAGCTTTCTTT. This gives the protein CASSYPTANTEAFF. The V and J genes are TRBV6-2 or TRBV6-3 and TRBJ1-1; a weak D match, TRBD1 (5 bases). There are 14 residues in the CDR3. V lost 2 bases and J 1 base, leaving 8 bases between the germline ends. CDR1 MNHEY and CDR2 SVGEGT come from the germline V gene.

This chain connects TRBV9 to TRBJ1-1, with 7 bases matching TRBD1. Germline values: CDR1 SGDLS, CDR2 YYNGEE. This CDR3 has 13 amino acids. Trimming cost V 3 bases and J 6 bases; bases outside gene matches: 5. The CDR3 sequence: CASSAGGGPEAFF. CDR3 DNA: TGTGCCAGCAGCGCAGGAGGGGGCCCTGAAGCTTTCTTT.